This entry concerns a single T cell receptor beta chain. The data were taken from a study of glioma-infiltrating T cells. The iRepertoire nested amplicon-rescue multiplex PCR amplified TCR alpha and beta CDR3s from RNA. Tissue mRNA or PBMC total RNA, 100-400 ng, went into one-step reverse transcription and amplification. From the multiplex PCR reads, TCRdb called clonotypes with MiXCR, one entry per CDR3 protein. There are about 140,000 distinct CDR3 sequences in the sample; about two fifths occur only once, and roughly 20% lies in the top ten. This TCR was recovered from a human donor with low-grade glioma or glioblastoma, undergoing nonglioma brain surgery, or in good health (not recorded which). The sample comprised glioma tissue, nonneoplastic brain tissue, or PBMCs (not recorded which).

The CDR3 coding sequence is TGTGCCAGCAGTCCATCCGGGACAGGCACTGGGGCCAACGTCCTGACTTTC. Translated: CASSPSGTGTGANVLTF. The chain is built from TRBV2 and TRBJ2-6, with 8 nucleotides matching TRBD1. The CDR3 extends over 17 amino acids. Germline trimming cut 5 bases from V and 2 bases from J; bases unmatched to any gene: 8. Germline V gene data show CDR1 as SNHLY and CDR2 as FYNNEI.